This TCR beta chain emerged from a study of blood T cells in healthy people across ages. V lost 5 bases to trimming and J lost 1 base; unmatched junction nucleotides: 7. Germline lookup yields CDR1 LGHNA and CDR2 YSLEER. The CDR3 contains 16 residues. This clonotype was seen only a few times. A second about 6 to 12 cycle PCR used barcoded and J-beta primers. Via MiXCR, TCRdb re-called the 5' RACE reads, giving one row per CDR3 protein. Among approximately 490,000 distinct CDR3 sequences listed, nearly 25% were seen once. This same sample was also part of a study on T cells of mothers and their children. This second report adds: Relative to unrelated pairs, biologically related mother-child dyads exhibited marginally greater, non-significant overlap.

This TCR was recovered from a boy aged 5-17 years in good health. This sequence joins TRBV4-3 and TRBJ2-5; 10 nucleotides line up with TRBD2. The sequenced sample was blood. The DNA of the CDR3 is TGCGCCAGCAGCTCGATAGCGGGAGGTCTCCAAGAGACCCAGTACTTC. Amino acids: CASSSIAGGLQETQYF.